This T cell receptor beta chain is from a study of shared clonotypes between healthy human individuals. Points on this clone: What it binds is unknown.

The table came from immunoSEQ multiplex PCR; TCRdb's copy has only in-frame clones and leaves some out. The sample yields about 2.1 million clones, just over 90% seen once. Cells designated naive CD8 were CD45RO-negative and were positively selected for CCR7, with terminally differentiated effector memory CD45RA+ cells excluded. The study's findings and limits: Collection of samples was limited to blood; tissue repertoires likely differ.

The CDR3 loop spans 17 amino acids. Germline V gives CDR1 SGHAT, CDR2 FQNNGV. The ends were cut back, 1 base at V and 0 bases at J, with 15 bases in the middle. The V call is TRBV11-2, the J call TRBJ2-5; no reliable D call. Sequenced: naive CD8+ T cells from PBMCs. This TCR was sampled from a young man in good health. Some clones in this sample may be carry-over from other donors' samples. The CDR3 region is CASSLGVQVAHQETQYF. In DNA form, the CDR3 reads TGTGCCAGCAGCTTAGGGGTCCAGGTGGCTCACCAAGAGACCCAGTACTTC.